This entry is about one T cell receptor (beta chain). Its antigen is still unknown. TCRdb itself ran the RT-PCR reads through MiXCR, one entry per CDR3 protein. The data hold about half a million distinct CDR3 sequences, with about 25% observed a single time. The sample originates from a study of response to subunit inactivated influenza vaccine. Study-level findings and limits: Seasonal influenza vaccination, on each occasion, was suggested by the authors to recruit few new T cells.

This clonotype was obtained from a man in his forties or fifties who received an inactivated influenza vaccine. This specimen consisted of CD4+ T cells sorted from PBMCs, obtained roughly 5 days after vaccination.

CDR3 protein: CASSPTGASNQPQHF. CDR3 in DNA: TGCGCCAGCAGCCCGACCGGGGCTAGCAATCAGCCCCAGCATTTT. V usage is TRBV4-3 and J usage is TRBJ1-5, with D tentatively TRBD1 (5 bases). Trimming stripped 4 bases from V and 0 bases from J, with 10 bases between. The V gene's germline CDR1 is LGHNA and CDR2 YSLEER. The CDR3 totals 15 residues.